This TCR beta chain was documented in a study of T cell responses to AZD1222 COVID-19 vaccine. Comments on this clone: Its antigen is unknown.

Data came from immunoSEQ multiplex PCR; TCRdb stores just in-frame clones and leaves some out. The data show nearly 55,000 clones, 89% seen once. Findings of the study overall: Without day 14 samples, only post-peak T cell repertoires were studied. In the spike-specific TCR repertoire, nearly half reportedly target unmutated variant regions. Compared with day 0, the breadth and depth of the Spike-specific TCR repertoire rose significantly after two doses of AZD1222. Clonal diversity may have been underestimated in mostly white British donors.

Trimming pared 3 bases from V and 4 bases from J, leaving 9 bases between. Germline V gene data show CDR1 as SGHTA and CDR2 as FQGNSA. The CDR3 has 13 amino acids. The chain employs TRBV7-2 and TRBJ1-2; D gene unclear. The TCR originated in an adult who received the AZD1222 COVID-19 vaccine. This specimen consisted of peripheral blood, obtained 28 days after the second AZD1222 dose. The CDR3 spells CASSLQEGYGYTF. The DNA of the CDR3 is TGTGCCAGCAGCTTGCAGGAGGGCTATGGCTACACCTTC.